One sample yielded the 6 T cell receptor beta chains listed below, sequenced in a study of T cell repertoires in cytomegalovirus infection. These receptors are not linked to any known antigen. TCRdb redid the calling of the reads with MiXCR, one entry per CDR3 protein. The data hold a few hundred thousand distinct CDR3 sequences, with about 28% observed a single time. This material consisted of cultured PBMCs, taken from culture after CMV antigen stimulation. Receptors were obtained from a human donor in good health (CMV status not recorded). Some clones in this sample may be carry-over from other donors' samples.

This clonotype has just a few counts. V gene TRBV20-1 combines with J gene TRBJ2-5; D is ambiguous. The germline gives CDR1 DFQATT, CDR2 SNEGSKA (reference sequence). This CDR3 is built from 12 residues. The ends were cut back, 7 bases at V and 0 bases at J, with 9 bases in the middle. The chain's CDR3 is CSGGPNQETQYF. DNA for the CDR3: TGCAGTGGAGGACCGAACCAAGAGACCCAGTACTTC.

The chain couples TRBV28 to TRBJ2-3; no clear D gene. Germline V lookup: CDR1 MDHEN, CDR2 SYDVKM. The CDR3 is 13 amino acids. Trimming removed 3 bases from V and 6 bases from J, with 10 bases in between. CDR3 bases: TGTGCCAGCAGTTTTCGGCCCAGGGATACGCAGTATTTT. Translation gives CASSFRPRDTQYF.

V and J are TRBV5-4 and TRBJ1-2; 7 bases agree with TRBD1. V trimming: 4 bases; J trimming: 9 bases; junction bases outside the gene matches: 9. Germline V lookup: CDR1 SGHNT, CDR2 YYREEE (reference sequence). This CDR3 has 13 residues. The CDR3 region has the DNA TGTGCCAGCAGCGCCGACAGGGTCATTAGCTACACCTTC. As protein: CASSADRVISYTF.

The chain employs TRBV7-9 and TRBJ2-4; D remains unclear. Per germline, CDR1 SEHNR and CDR2 FQNEAQ (reference sequence). The ends were cut back, 1 base at V and 7 bases at J, with 11 bases in the middle. The CDR3 extends over 14 amino acids. For the CDR3, the DNA is TGTGCCAGCAGCTTAGACAGTCGGCGGAACATTCAGTACTTC. It yields the protein CASSLDSRRNIQYF.

The chain has TRBV10-3 and TRBJ2-7; 10 nucleotides agree with TRBD2. With V trimmed by 3 bases and J by 6 bases, 14 bases remained unmatched. This CDR3 contains 17 residues. From germline, CDR1 is ENHRY and CDR2 SYGVKD. The CDR3 sequence is CAISDPKLAGGKGEQYF. The CDR3 coding sequence is TGTGCCATCAGTGACCCTAAGTTAGCGGGAGGAAAGGGCGAGCAGTACTTC.

The chain recombines TRBV7-9 with TRBJ2-7; 8 bases match TRBD1. This CDR3 is 12 amino acids long. CDR1 and CDR2 (germline): SEHNR, FQNEAQ (reference sequence). V trimming: 3 bases; J trimming: 6 bases; junction bases outside the gene matches: 1. The CDR3 DNA reads TGTGCCAGCAGCTTCACAGGGGGCGAGCAGTACTTC. Protein sequence: CASSFTGGEQYF. The full variable domain, its missing parts supplied by reference TRBV7-9 and TRBJ2-7, is DTGVSQNPRHKITKRGQNVTFRCDPISEHNRLYWYRQTLGQGPEFLTYFQNEAQLEKSRLLSDRFSAERPKGSFSTLEIQRTEQGDSAMYLCASSFTGGEQYFGPGTRLTVT.